What follows is one T cell receptor beta chain and its context. This sample is part of a study of blood T cell repertoires in COVID-19. As for the study in general: The cDNA or gDNA used as material had been derived from T cells, B-cell-depleted T cells, or PBMCs.

Profiling relied on immunoSEQ multiplex PCR, and the TCRdb table lists in-frame clones only, not all of them. The table shows nearly 90,000 clones, with over 70% occurring only once. Deletions cut 5 bases from V and 7 bases from J, with 14 bases between. Germline values: CDR1 MNHEY, CDR2 SVGEGT. The CDR3 loop spans 13 amino acids. The receptor comes from a man aged 80 or over with acute or convalescent COVID-19. The chain joins TRBV6-2 or TRBV6-3 to TRBJ1-2; TRBD1 might be the D (5 bases). The sequenced sample was peripheral blood. The CDR3 sequence: CASSTRQNRGYTF. The CDR3, as DNA: TGTGCCAGCAGTACCCGACAGAATCGTGGCTACACCTTC.